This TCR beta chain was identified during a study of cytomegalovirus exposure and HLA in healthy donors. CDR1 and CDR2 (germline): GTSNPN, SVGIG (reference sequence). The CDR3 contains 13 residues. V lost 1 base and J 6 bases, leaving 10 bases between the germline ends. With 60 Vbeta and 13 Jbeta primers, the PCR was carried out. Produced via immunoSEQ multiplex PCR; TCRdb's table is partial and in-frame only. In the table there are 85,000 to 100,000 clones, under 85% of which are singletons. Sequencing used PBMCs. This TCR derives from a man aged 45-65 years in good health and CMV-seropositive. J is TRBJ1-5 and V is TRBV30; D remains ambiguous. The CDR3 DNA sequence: TGTGCCTGGAGTGGAGGGCTTGTTCAGCCCCAGCATTTT. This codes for CAWSGGLVQPQHF.